The 7 T cell receptor beta chains below all came from one sample that was sequenced in a study of T cells after yellow fever vaccination. Using its own MiXCR run on the 5' RACE reads, TCRdb lists one record per CDR3 protein. The sample lists under 500,000 distinct CDR3 sequences; around 20% were seen once. The sequencing used PBMCs, collected before the yellow fever booster vaccination. The receptors originated from a young man who received the YFV17D yellow fever vaccine.

The J gene is TRBJ2-5, the V gene TRBV6-5; the D gene is possibly TRBD2 (5 bases). The CDR3 contains 15 residues. The V end was cut by 0 bases, the J end by 6 bases, with 14 bases between. In germline, CDR1 is MNHEY, CDR2 SVGAGI. The CDR3 sequence is CASSYSPGFGQTQYF. For the CDR3, the DNA is TGTGCCAGCAGTTACTCGCCGGGGTTCGGACAGACCCAGTACTTC.

The V and J genes are TRBV5-1 and TRBJ1-1, with 9 nucleotides matching TRBD1. This CDR3 has 16 amino acids. The junction had 6 bases not matched to a gene; V was cut back by 0 bases and J by 3 bases. The germline V gene encodes CDR1 SGHRS and CDR2 YFSETQ. The CDR3 sequence is CASSLVTGGSDTEAFF. The DNA of the CDR3 is TGCGCCAGCAGCTTGGTGACAGGGGGTTCGGACACTGAAGCTTTCTTT.

This sequence joins TRBV27 and TRBJ2-7; no firm D call. The CDR3 runs 13 residues. Trimming left V 7 bases short and J 0 bases short, with 10 bases between. The germline V gene has CDR1 MNHEY and CDR2 SMNVEV (reference sequence). The CDR3 region has the DNA TGTGCCAGCATGGGGTGGAGCTCCTACGAGCAGTACTTC. Encoded protein: CASMGWSSYEQYF.

The chain recombines TRBV4-1 with TRBJ2-1, with 11 nucleotides matching TRBD2. The CDR3 loop spans 16 amino acids. The J segment lost 5 bases and the V segment lost 4 bases, leaving 7 bases of the junction unmatched. Germline lookup yields CDR1 MGHRA and CDR2 YSYEKL. CDR3 residues: CASSRPGLAVDNEQFF. As DNA, the CDR3 is TGCGCCAGCAGCCGACCGGGACTAGCGGTGGACAATGAGCAGTTCTTC.

The rearrangement links TRBV7-9 to TRBJ1-1; 9 bases are a match to TRBD1. J was trimmed by 3 bases and V by 5 bases; bases with no gene match: 7. Per germline, CDR1 SEHNR and CDR2 FQNEAQ (reference sequence). The CDR3 sequence is 15 residues long. In DNA form, the CDR3 reads TGTGCCAGCAGCCCCCGGACAGGGGAGGACACTGAAGCTTTCTTT. It yields the protein CASSPRTGEDTEAFF.

The V gene is TRBV4-1, the J gene TRBJ2-5; D might be TRBD1 or TRBD2, each matching 6 bases. V was pared by 0 bases and J by 5 bases, with 13 bases between. The CDR3 totals 15 residues. CDR1 and CDR2 from the germline V gene are MGHRA and YSYEKL. For the CDR3, the DNA is TGCGCCAGCAGCCAAGAGCCTAGGGGGGCGGAGACCCAGTACTTC. Translated: CASSQEPRGAETQYF.

The table lists this clonotype with a few counts. The rearrangement uses TRBV6-1 and TRBJ2-3; D may be TRBD1 (5 bases). Germline V gene data show CDR1 as MNHNS and CDR2 as SASEGT. With 10 bases removed from V and 10 bases from J, the gap between germline ends came to 15 bases. The CDR3 extends over 11 amino acids. The CDR3 reads CATGASRAQYF. CDR3 sequence (DNA): TGTGCCACTGGGGCCTCCCGGGCGCAGTATTTT.